This T cell receptor (beta chain) was captured in a study of blood T cells in healthy people across ages. Study background: With template switching, about one barcoded beta molecule was captured per two T cells. The study's findings and limits: With age, beta diversity per million T cells declined roughly linearly, significantly by over 35. A conclusive naive versus antigen-experienced comparison was prevented by the unsorted PBMCs.

The extraction recovered at least 5.5 micrograms of total RNA per sample. Alongside a J-beta primer mix, a sample-barcoded 5' primer served in a second PCR lasting about 7 to 11 cycles. From the 5' RACE reads, TCRdb called clonotypes with MiXCR, one entry per CDR3 protein. The repertoire includes approximately 800,000 distinct CDR3 sequences, about 36% of them detected once, and over 10% sits in the top ten. Notes on this clonotype: Its antigen is unknown. This sequence may be a read error, since a much larger clone differs from it by one base.

Losses at the gene ends were 5 bases for V and 0 bases for J; bases not matched to a gene: 13. CDR3 length equals 19 residues. Looked up from germline, CDR1 is ENHRY and CDR2 is SYGVKD. What was sequenced was blood. V and J are TRBV10-3 and TRBJ2-6; 7 bases agree with TRBD1. The TCR originated in a man younger than 35 in good health. CDR3: CAISFTGDSSISGANVLTF. CDR3 nucleotides: TGTGCCATCAGTTTCACCGGGGACAGTTCAATCTCTGGGGCCAACGTCCTGACTTTC.